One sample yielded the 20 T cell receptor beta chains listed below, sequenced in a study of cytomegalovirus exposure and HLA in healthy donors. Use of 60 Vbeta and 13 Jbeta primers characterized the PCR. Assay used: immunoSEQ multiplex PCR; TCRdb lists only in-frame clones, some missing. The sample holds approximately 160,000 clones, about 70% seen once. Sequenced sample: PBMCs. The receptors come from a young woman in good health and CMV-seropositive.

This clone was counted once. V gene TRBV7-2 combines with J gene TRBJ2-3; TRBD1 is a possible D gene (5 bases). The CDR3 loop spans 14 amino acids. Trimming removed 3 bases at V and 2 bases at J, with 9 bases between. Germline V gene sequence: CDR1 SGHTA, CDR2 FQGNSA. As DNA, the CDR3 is TGTGCCAGCAGCTTGGGGCTCCACACAGATACGCAGTATTTT. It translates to CASSLGLHTDTQYF.

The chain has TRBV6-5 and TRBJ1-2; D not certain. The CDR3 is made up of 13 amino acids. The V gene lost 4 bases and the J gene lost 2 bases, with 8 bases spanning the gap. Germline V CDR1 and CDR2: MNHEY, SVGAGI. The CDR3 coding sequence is TGTGCCAGCAGTTTCGCCGGGAACTATGGCTACACCTTC. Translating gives CASSFAGNYGYTF.

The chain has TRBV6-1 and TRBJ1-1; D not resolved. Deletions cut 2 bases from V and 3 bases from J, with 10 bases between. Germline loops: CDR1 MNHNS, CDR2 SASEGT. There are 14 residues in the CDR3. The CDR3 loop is CASSEFGPDTEAFF. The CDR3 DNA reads TGTGCCAGCAGTGAATTTGGGCCAGACACTGAAGCTTTCTTT.

CDR3 bases: TGCGCCAGCAGCCAAGCCCCGAGCGACTACGAGCAGTACTTC. Encoded protein: CASSQAPSDYEQYF. The chain links TRBV4-1 to TRBJ2-7; no reliable D call. Germline V gives CDR1 MGHRA, CDR2 YSYEKL. Deletions cut 1 base from V and 3 bases from J, with 10 bases between. The CDR3 extends over 14 amino acids.

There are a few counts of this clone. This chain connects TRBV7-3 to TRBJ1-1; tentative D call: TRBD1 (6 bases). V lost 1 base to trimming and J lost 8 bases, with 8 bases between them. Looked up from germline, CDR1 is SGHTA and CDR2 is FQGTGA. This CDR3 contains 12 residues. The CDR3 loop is CASSLIGGEAFF. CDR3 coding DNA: TGTGCCAGCAGCTTAATTGGGGGCGAAGCTTTCTTT.

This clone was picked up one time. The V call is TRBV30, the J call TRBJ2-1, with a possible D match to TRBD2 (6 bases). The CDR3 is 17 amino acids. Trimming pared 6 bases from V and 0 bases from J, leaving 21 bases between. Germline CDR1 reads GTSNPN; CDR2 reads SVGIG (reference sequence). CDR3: CACVFSGVKRSYNEQFF. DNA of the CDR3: TGTGCCTGCGTATTTTCGGGGGTAAAACGCTCCTACAATGAGCAGTTCTTC.

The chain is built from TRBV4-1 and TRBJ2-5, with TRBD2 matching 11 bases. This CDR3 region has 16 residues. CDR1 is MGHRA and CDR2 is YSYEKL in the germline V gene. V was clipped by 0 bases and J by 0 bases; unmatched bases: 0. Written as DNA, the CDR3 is TGCGCCAGCAGCCAAGAGGGACTAGCGGACCAAGAGACCCAGTACTTC. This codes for CASSQEGLADQETQYF.

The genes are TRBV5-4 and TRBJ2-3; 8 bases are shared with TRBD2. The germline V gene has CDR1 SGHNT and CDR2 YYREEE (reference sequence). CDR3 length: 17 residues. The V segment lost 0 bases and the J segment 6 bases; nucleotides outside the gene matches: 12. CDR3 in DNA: TGTGCCAGCAGCTTGGCGGGGAGCGGGGGCCCTCTGGATACGCAGTATTTT. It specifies CASSLAGSGGPLDTQYF.

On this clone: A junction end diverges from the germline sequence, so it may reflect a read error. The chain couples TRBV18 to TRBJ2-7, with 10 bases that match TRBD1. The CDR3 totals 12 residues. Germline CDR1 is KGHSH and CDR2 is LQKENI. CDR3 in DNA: TGCGCAGCTGGGACAGGGGACTACGAGCAGTACTTC. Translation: CAAGTGDYEQYF.

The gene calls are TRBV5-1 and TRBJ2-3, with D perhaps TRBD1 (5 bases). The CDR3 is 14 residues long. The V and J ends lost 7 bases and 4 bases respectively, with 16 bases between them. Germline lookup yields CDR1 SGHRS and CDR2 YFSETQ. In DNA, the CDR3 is TGCGCCAGCGTAGGGGTAGCCTCGGCAGATACGCAGTATTTT. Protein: CASVGVASADTQYF.

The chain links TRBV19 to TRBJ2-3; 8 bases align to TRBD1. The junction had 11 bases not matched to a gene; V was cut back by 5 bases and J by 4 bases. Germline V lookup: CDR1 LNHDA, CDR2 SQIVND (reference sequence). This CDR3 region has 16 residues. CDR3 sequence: CASSFLGQGISDTQYF. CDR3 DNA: TGTGCCAGTAGTTTCCTAGGACAGGGTATTTCAGATACGCAGTATTTT.

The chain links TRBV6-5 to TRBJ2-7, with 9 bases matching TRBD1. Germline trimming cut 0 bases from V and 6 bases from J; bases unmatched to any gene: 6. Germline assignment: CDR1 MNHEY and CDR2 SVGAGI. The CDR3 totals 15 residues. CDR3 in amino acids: CASSYSTGQGLEQYF. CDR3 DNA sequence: TGTGCCAGCAGTTACTCGACGGGACAGGGTCTCGAGCAGTACTTC.

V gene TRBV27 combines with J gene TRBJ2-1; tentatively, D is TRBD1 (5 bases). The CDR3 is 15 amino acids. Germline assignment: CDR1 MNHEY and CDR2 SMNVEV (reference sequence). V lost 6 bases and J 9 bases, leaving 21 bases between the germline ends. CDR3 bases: TGTGCCAGCAGCCCAAAGACAGTCGCTAGGGGTGAGCAGTTCTTC. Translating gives CASSPKTVARGEQFF.

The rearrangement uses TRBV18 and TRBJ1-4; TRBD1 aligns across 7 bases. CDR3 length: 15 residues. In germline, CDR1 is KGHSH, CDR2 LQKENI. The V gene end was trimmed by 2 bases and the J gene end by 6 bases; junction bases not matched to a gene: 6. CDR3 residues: CASSPSGQFYEKLFF. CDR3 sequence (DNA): TGTGCCAGCTCACCATCGGGACAGTTTTATGAAAAACTGTTTTTT.

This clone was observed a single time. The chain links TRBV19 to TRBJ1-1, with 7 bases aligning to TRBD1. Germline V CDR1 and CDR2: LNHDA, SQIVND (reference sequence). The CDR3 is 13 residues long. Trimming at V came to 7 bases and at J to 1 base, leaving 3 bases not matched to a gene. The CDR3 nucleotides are TGTGCCAGTAAATGGACAGGGAACACTGAAGCTTTCTTT. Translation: CASKWTGNTEAFF.

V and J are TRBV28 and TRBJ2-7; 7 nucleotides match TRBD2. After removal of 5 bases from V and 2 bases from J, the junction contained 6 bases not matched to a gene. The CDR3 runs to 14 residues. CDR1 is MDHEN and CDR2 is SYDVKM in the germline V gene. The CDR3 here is CASSSRLAPYEQYF. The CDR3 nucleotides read TGTGCCAGCAGTAGCAGACTAGCCCCCTACGAGCAGTACTTC.

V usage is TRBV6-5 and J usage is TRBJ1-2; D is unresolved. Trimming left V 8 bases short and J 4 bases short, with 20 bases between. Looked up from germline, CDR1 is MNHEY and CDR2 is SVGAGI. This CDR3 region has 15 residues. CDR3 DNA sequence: TGTGCCAGCGGCGAGGGAGTGCGGGCCTTCTATGGCTACACCTTC. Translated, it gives CASGEGVRAFYGYTF.

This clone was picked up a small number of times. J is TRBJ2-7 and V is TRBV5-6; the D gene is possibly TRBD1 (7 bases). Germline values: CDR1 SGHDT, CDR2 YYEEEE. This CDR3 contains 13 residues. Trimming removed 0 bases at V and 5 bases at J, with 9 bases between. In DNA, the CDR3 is TGTGCCAGCAGCTTGGGCAGGGGGGACGAGCAGTACTTC. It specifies CASSLGRGDEQYF.

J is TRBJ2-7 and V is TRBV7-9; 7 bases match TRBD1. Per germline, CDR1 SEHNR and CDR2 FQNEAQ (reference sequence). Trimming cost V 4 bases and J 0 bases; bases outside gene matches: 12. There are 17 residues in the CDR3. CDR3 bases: TGTGCCAGCAGCTCCAGAGTTCTGACAGGGAGCTCCTACGAGCAGTACTTC. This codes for CASSSRVLTGSSYEQYF.

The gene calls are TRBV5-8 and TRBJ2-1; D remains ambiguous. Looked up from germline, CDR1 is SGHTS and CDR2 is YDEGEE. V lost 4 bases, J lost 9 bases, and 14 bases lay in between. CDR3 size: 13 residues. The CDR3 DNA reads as TGTGCCAGCAGCCTACTACCAGCAGTTGAGCAGTTCTTC. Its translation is CASSLLPAVEQFF. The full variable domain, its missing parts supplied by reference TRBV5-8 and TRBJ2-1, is EAGVTQSPTHLIKTRGQQATLRCSPISGHTSVYWYQQALGLGLQFLLWYDEGEERNRGNFPPRFSGRQFPNYSSELNVNALELEDSALYLCASSLLPAVEQFFGPGTRLTVL.